This TCR beta chain is from a study of Ad26.COV2.S vaccination and SARS-CoV-2 variants. About the research overall: This donor came from the COV1001 trial of Ad26.COV2.S.

The trim removed 0 bases at V and 0 bases at J, leaving 4 bases unmatched. This CDR3 is built from 16 residues. Germline V CDR1 and CDR2: SGHTA, FQGNSA. This table comes from immunoSEQ multiplex PCR, and its TCRdb copy is limited to in-frame clones, with some not included. Of approximately 420,000 clones in the sample, approximately 90% were seen once. This clone has a single count. As yet, its antigen is unknown. Treatment reported: around 19 received Ad26.COV2.S at low or high dose, single or two shots; roughly five received placebo; per-sample allocation not given. Sampling was done on day 63 after the first vaccine or placebo injection. Study results and caveats: Post-vaccination spike-specific CD8+ and CD4+ T cell responses reportedly had substantial breadth. Higher spike-specific TCR breadth was found in vaccine recipients than in placebo recipients.

The sequences come from peripheral blood, collected in a trial of Ad26.COV2.S vaccine versus placebo. This chain joins TRBV7-2 and TRBJ2-5, with TRBD2 matching 7 bases. The receptor's source is a person aged 18 to 65 who received the Ad26.COV2.S COVID-19 vaccine or a placebo. CDR3 amino acids: CASSLAGGGYQETQYF. The CDR3 DNA reads TGTGCCAGCAGCTTAGCGGGCGGGGGATACCAAGAGACCCAGTACTTC.